This T cell receptor (beta chain) was identified in a study of glioma-infiltrating T cells (dated by TCRdb to the mid-2010s). Study-level background: The low-grade gliomas were WHO grade II oligodendrogliomas or astrocytomas, while the glioblastomas were WHO grade IV tumors sampled at initial diagnosis rather than at recurrent diagnosis. For blood libraries, the target was 4.5- to 10-fold sequencing coverage of about 990,000 peripheral T cells. To measure divergence between tissue and blood T-cell populations, each tissue-infiltrating repertoire was compared with the peripheral blood repertoire of the same patient. Three low-grade glioma patients, several primary glioblastoma patients, and three non-glioma patients who contributed non-neoplastic brain tissue made up the paired cohort. Dexamethasone was administered to glioma patients for six or fewer days before surgery. The study sequenced TCR alpha- and beta-chain repertoires from glioma tissue, from non-neoplastic brain tissue and from matched peripheral blood mononuclear cells.

The iRepertoire nested amplicon-rescue multiplex PCR (arm-PCR) platform was used to amplify TCR alpha and beta CDR3 regions from RNA. The input for one-step reverse transcription and amplification was roughly 90-450 ng of either tissue mRNA or PBMC total RNA. Following bead purification, Illumina adapters were added through a secondary multiplex PCR, and the libraries were then gel-purified between 200 and 400 bp. Libraries carried internal 6-nucleotide barcodes used for demultiplexing. Libraries were sequenced on an Illumina MiSeq with 2x220 or 2x250 nucleotide paired-end reads. Regarding the original processing steps: FLASH 1.2.11 was used to merge paired reads, and BWA-MEM then aligned the reads to the GRCh37 human genome before TRA and TRB reads were extracted. For V and J assignment, an IMGT-derived reference of cassette sequences and CDR3 motifs that included pseudogenes was used. Three-frame translation of reads was performed, and productive CDR3s were defined as those with a C...FGXG motif and no stop codons. Clonotypes were defined as unique combinations of V-J cassette pair and CDR3 amino acid sequence. Hamming distance filtering was applied to reads, with thresholds set by the sequence error rate of each sample in mapped regions. TCRdb took the public reads, trimmed them with fastp at Q25, ran MiXCR for clone calling and kept in-frame beta chains. Rows are combined by CDR3 protein, so each entry shows the most common genes and DNA. It is TCRdb's table, rather than the study itself, that gives the V and J calls and clone size. A total of a few hundred thousand distinct CDR3 sequences appear in this sample, 41% of them only once. The biggest ten clones account for about 11% of the sample.

V lost 1 base and J lost 4 bases; the stretch between them is 12 bases long. The germline V gene supplies CDR1 SGHTA and CDR2 FQGNSA. The CDR3, from cysteine to phenylalanine, totals 15 residues. The read is trimmed to its CDR3 DNA, 45 bases read in frame from base 1. Immediately after resection, surgical brain or tumor specimens were cryofrozen in liquid nitrogen, with peripheral blood cells collected concurrently. On the study overall, not on this receptor specifically: Group comparisons rested on small numbers: three non-neoplastic, three low-grade glioma and several glioblastoma patients. VJ-independent divergence between tissue and blood was below expectation in non-neoplastic patients but above expectation in all gliomas, especially low-grade gliomas. Very few CDR3 sequences were found to be shared between tissue and blood, and this scarcity was attributed to high CDR3 diversity and limited sampling. Patients with low tissue-blood divergence were marked by a signature set of shared blood CDR3 motifs, and that set was depleted in highly divergent patients.

Notes on this clonotype: What this receptor recognizes is not known. A single base separates this from a much larger clone, so it may be a read error.

The sequencing sample was made of glioma tissue, nonneoplastic brain tissue, or PBMCs (not recorded which). The chain is encoded by TRBV7-2 joined to TRBJ2-3; TRBD2 is a weak D gene call, 6 bases matching. The source of this sequence is a human donor with low-grade glioma or glioblastoma, undergoing nonglioma brain surgery, or in good health (not recorded which). For the CDR3, the sequence is CASSLELPGADTQYF. Read as DNA, the sequence is TGTGCCAGCAGCTTAGAGCTACCGGGAGCAGATACGCAGTATTTT.